Listed below are T cell receptor beta chains from one sample, sequenced in a study of T cell responses to AZD1222 COVID-19 vaccine. Only in-frame clones appear in the TCRdb table, and some are missing; sequencing was by immunoSEQ multiplex PCR. Altogether roughly 120,000 clones are present, roughly 88% being singletons, with the ten largest covering 3.5% to 4.5%. Source: peripheral blood, taken on day 0 of AZD1222 vaccination. The receptors originated from an adult in good health. The CDR3 runs from the conserved cysteine through the conserved F or W. The order of the fields is CDR3 DNA, CDR3 protein, J gene, V gene, clone size, D gene. D genes are given only for firm matches. Rows give clone size only sometimes, using once, few, many, or a class for an expanded clone.

TGTGCCAGCAGCTTATCAGAACGAAACACCATATATTTT,CASSLSERNTIYF,TRBJ1-3,TRBV11-2,.,.
TGTGCCAGCAGCTGGAGCGGGGGGGCCGATGAGCAGTTCTTC,CASSWSGGADEQFF,TRBJ2-1,TRBV7-2,.,TRBD2
TGTGCCAGCAGCGTAGTTGAGGATACGCAGTATTTT,CASSVVEDTQYF,TRBJ2-3,TRBV9,.,.
TGTGCCAGCTCACCCGAACCCGGGACCACTGAAGCTTTCTTT,CASSPEPGTTEAFF,TRBJ1-1,TRBV18,.,.
TGTGCCAGCAGCCAAGATAACAGGGTTGCAGATACGCAGTATTTT,CASSQDNRVADTQYF,TRBJ2-3,TRBV3-1/TRBV3-2,.,.
TGTGCCAGCAGTCCGTCAGGGGGCTGGGAAAAACTGTTTTTT,CASSPSGGWEKLFF,TRBJ1-4,TRBV6-2/TRBV6-3,.,TRBD1
TGTGCCAGCAGCTCCGGGACAGGGAAGGGTACTGAAGCTTTCTTT,CASSSGTGKGTEAFF,TRBJ1-1,TRBV7-9,once,TRBD1
TGTGCCAGCAGCCCCCAAAGGAGGCTAGGCACTGAAGCTTTCTTT,CASSPQRRLGTEAFF,TRBJ1-1,TRBV7-6,.,.
TGTGCCAGCAGTTACTCTTTCCGGTCGGATGAAAAACTGTTTTTT,CASSYSFRSDEKLFF,TRBJ1-4,TRBV6-5,.,.
TGCAGCGTTGGGCCTCACTGGAAGTACTTC,CSVGPHWKYF,TRBJ2-7,TRBV29-1,.,.
TGTGCCAGCAGCCAAGAATACGGGTTCTCCGGCGAAAAACTGTTTTTT,CASSQEYGFSGEKLFF,TRBJ1-4,TRBV14,.,.
TGCAGCGTTGCCCGGACCGCAAACCCCGAAGCTTTCTTT,CSVARTANPEAFF,TRBJ1-1,TRBV29-1,.,.
TGTGCCACTTCAGAACATAGCTCTGGAAACACCATATATTTT,CATSEHSSGNTIYF,TRBJ1-3,TRBV7-9,once,.
TGCGCCAGCAGCCAAGAGATAAGTCAAGCGAATGAGCAGTTCTTC,CASSQEISQANEQFF,TRBJ2-1,TRBV4-3,few,.
TGTGCCAGCGAGACCTGGGACAGCAATCAGCCCCAGCATTTT,CASETWDSNQPQHF,TRBJ1-5,TRBV19,.,.
TGTGCCAGTACGACAGGGGATTATAGCAATCAGCCCCAGCATTTT,CASTTGDYSNQPQHF,TRBJ1-5,TRBV6-6,.,TRBD1
TGTGCCAGCAGCTTAAGTCTAGGTAAAGCTTTCTTT,CASSLSLGKAFF,TRBJ1-1,TRBV7-3,.,.
TGTGCCAGCAAGAAGTTGAGAACAGACTATGGCTACACCTTC,CASKKLRTDYGYTF,TRBJ1-2,TRBV21-1,.,.
TGTGCCAGCAGCCAAGTAGTGGCAGGGGCTTACTACACCTTC,CASSQVVAGAYYTF,TRBJ1-2,TRBV3-1/TRBV3-2,.,.
TGTGCCAGCAGCTTAGGGGCAGGGCCAGGCTACACCTTC,CASSLGAGPGYTF,TRBJ1-2,TRBV7-9,.,.
TGTGCCAGCAGCCAAGAACAGGGGTCAGGGTCGAACACTGAAGCTTTCTTT,CASSQEQGSGSNTEAFF,TRBJ1-1,TRBV3-1/TRBV3-2,.,TRBD1
TGTGCCAGCAGTCCTCTTGGCACTGAAGCTTTCTTT,CASSPLGTEAFF,TRBJ1-1,TRBV12-3/TRBV12-4,once,.
TGTGCCACCAGCAGAGAGCAATTTCAGAACTACGAGCAGTACTTC,CATSREQFQNYEQYF,TRBJ2-7,TRBV15,.,.
TGCGCCAGCAGCTTCAACGGTCTGGAGGGCACTGAAGCTTTCTTT,CASSFNGLEGTEAFF,TRBJ1-1,TRBV5-1,once,.
TGTGCCAGCAGCCGGGACAGGGGCAGGGCGAAGAGTAATGAAAAACTGTTTTTT,CASSRDRGRAKSNEKLFF,TRBJ1-4,TRBV7-8,.,TRBD1
TGTGCCAGCAGCGTAGAAGGTAGCGGGGGGGCCAATGAGCAGTTCTTC,CASSVEGSGGANEQFF,TRBJ2-1,TRBV9,.,TRBD2
TGTGCCAGCAGCAAAGTGAGGGGCGGCGGGGGCCTTTACCATACGCAGTATTTT,CASSKVRGGGGLYHTQYF,TRBJ2-3,TRBV21-1,.,.
TGTGCCAGCAGTTACTCGAAAAGTGAGATGTACAATGAGCAGTTCTTC,CASSYSKSEMYNEQFF,TRBJ2-1,TRBV6-5,.,.
TGTGCCAGCTCACCTCTCGACAGGGTTGGCTACACCTTC,CASSPLDRVGYTF,TRBJ1-2,TRBV18,.,TRBD1
TGTGCCAGTAGTACCAACTGGGGTGTCTATGGCTACACCTTC,CASSTNWGVYGYTF,TRBJ1-2,TRBV19,.,.
TGTGCCAGCAGTCCTACCCGGGCGGGGACCTACAATGAGCAGTTCTTC,CASSPTRAGTYNEQFF,TRBJ2-1,TRBV28,.,.
TGTGCCAGCAGCGTAGTGGCAGGTGCTAATGGCTACACCTTC,CASSVVAGANGYTF,TRBJ1-2,TRBV9,.,.
TGTGCCAGCAGCTTTAAAGGGGCAAATGAGCAGTTCTTC,CASSFKGANEQFF,TRBJ2-1,TRBV5-8,.,.
TGTGCCAGCAGCCGGGACAGGGACTATGGCTACACCTTC,CASSRDRDYGYTF,TRBJ1-2,TRBV7-2,.,TRBD1
TGTGCCAGCAGCTTGGCGGGTTTGGGGAATTCACCCCTCCACTTT,CASSLAGLGNSPLHF,TRBJ1-6,TRBV5-4,.,.
TGTGCCAGCAGCCCCTGGCGGGGCGAGGGCTACACCTTC,CASSPWRGEGYTF,TRBJ1-2,TRBV13,.,.
TGTGCCAGCAGCTTTTCAGGGGTAGAAACTGAAGCTTTCTTT,CASSFSGVETEAFF,TRBJ1-1,TRBV11-3,.,.
TGTGCCAGCAGCTTCGTAACCCTGAGGGAAGAGGATCAGCCCCAGCATTTT,CASSFVTLREEDQPQHF,TRBJ1-5,TRBV7-3,.,.